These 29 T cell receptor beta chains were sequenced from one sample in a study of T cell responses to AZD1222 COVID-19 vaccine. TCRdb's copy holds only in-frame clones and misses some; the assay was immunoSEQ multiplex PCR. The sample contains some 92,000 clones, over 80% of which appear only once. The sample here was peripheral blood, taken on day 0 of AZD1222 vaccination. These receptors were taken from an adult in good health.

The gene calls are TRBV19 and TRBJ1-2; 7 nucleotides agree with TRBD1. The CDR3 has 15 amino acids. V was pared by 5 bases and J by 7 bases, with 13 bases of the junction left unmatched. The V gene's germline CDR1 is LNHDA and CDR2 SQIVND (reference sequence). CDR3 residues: CASSSYQGGNGGYTF. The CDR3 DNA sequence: TGTGCCAGTAGTTCCTACCAGGGGGGGAATGGTGGCTACACCTTC. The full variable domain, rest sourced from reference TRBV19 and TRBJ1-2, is DGGITQSPKYLFRKEGQNVTLSCEQNLNHDAMYWYRQDPGQGLRLIYYSQIVNDFQKGDIAEGYSVSREKKESFPLTVTSAQKNPTAFYLCASSSYQGGNGGYTFGSGTRLTVV.

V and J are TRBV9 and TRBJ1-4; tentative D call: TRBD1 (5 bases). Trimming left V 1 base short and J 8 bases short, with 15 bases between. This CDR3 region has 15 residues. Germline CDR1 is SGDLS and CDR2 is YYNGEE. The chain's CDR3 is CASSVTGTMGEKLFF. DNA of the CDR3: TGTGCCAGCAGCGTAACCGGGACCATGGGAGAAAAACTGTTTTTT.

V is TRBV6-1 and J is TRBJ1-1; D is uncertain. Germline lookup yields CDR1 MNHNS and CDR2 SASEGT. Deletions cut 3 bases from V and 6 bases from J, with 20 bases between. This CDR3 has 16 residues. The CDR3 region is CASSDFYRVLTPEAFF. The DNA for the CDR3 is TGTGCCAGCAGTGATTTTTATCGAGTACTGACCCCTGAAGCTTTCTTT.

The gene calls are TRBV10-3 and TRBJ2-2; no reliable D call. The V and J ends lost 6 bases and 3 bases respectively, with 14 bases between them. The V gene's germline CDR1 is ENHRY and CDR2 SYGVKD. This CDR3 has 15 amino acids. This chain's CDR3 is CAIRFGHPDTGELFF. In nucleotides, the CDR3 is TGTGCCATCAGATTCGGGCACCCGGACACCGGGGAGCTGTTTTTT.

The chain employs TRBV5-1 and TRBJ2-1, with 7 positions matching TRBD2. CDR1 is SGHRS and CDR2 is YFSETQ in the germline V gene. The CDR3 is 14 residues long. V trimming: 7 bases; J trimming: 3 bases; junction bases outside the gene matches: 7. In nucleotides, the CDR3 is TGCGCCAGCCGAGACAGCGGGAACTACAATGAGCAGTTCTTC. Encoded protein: CASRDSGNYNEQFF. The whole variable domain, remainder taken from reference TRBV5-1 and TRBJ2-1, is KAGVTQTPRYLIKTRGQQVTLSCSPISGHRSVSWYQQTPGQGLQFLFEYFSETQRNKGNFPGRFSGRQFSNSRSEMNVSTLELGDSALYLCASRDSGNYNEQFFGPGTRLTVL.

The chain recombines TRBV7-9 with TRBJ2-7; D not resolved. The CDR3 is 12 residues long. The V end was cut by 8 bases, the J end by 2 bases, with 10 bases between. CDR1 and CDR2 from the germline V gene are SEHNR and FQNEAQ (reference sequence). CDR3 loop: CASRRSTYEQYF. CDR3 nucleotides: TGTGCCAGCCGGCGGTCTACCTACGAGCAGTACTTC.

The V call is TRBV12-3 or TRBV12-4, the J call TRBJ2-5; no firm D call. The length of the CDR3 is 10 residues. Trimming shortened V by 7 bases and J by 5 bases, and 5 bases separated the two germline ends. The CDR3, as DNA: TGTGCCAGCAACGGTGAGACCCAGTACTTC. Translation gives CASNGETQYF.

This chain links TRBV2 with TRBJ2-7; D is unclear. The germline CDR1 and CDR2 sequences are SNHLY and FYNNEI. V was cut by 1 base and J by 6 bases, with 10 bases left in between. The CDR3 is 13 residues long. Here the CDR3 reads CASSEEGRGEQYF. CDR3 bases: TGTGCCAGCAGTGAAGAGGGCCGCGGCGAGCAGTACTTC.

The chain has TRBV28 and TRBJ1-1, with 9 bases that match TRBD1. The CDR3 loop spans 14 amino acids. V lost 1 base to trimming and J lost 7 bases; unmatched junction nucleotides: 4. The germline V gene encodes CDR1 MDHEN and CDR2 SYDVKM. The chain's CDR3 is CASSLFDRGGEAFF. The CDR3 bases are TGTGCCAGCAGTTTATTCGACAGGGGGGGTGAAGCTTTCTTT. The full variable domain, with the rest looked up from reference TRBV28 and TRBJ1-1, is DVKVTQSSRYLVKRTGEKVFLECVQDMDHENMFWYRQDPGLGLRLIYFSYDVKMKEKGDIPEGYSVSREKKERFSLILESASTNQTSMYLCASSLFDRGGEAFFGQGTRLTVV.

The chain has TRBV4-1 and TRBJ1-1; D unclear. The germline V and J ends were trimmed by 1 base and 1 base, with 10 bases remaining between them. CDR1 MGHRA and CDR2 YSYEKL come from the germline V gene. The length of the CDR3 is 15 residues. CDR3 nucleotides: TGCGCCAGCAGCCAAGGACACGGAGGGAACACTGAAGCTTTCTTT. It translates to CASSQGHGGNTEAFF.

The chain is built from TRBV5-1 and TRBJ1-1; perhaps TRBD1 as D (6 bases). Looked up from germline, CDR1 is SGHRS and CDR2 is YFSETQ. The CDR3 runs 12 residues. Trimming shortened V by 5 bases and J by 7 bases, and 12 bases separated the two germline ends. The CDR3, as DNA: TGCGCCAGCAGTCTGAACAGGGATGAAGCTTTCTTT. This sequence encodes CASSLNRDEAFF.

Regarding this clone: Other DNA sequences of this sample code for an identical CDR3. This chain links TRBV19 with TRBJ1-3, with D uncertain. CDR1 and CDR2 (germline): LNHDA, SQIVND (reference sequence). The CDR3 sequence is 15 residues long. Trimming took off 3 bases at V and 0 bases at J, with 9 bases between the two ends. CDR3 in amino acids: CASSISGSSGNTIYF. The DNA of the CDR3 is TGTGCCAGTAGTATTTCCGGGAGCTCTGGAAACACCATATATTTT.

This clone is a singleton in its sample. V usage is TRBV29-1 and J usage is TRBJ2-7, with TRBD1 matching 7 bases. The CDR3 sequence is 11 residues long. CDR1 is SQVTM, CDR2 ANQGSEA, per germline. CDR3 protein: CAPTGRNEQYF. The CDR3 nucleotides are TGCGCACCGACAGGGAGAAACGAGCAGTACTTC.

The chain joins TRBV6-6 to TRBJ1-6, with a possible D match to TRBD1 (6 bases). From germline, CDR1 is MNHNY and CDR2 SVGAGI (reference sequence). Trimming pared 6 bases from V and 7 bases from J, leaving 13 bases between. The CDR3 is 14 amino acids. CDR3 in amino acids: CASSNTGWNSPLHF. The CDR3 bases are TGTGCCAGCAGCAACACAGGGTGGAATTCACCCCTCCACTTT.

The CDR3 spells CASRREESYEQYF. Written as DNA, the CDR3 is TGCGCCAGCAGGCGGGAGGAGTCCTACGAGCAGTACTTC. V is TRBV5-1 and J is TRBJ2-7; 8 bases line up with TRBD2. The V segment lost 5 bases and the J segment 1 base; nucleotides outside the gene matches: 2. From germline, CDR1 is SGHRS and CDR2 YFSETQ. The CDR3 is made up of 13 amino acids.

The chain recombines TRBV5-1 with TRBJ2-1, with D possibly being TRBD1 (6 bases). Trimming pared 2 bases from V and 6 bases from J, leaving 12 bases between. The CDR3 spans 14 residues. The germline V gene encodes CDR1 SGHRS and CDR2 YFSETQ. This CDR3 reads CASSLQGERNEQFF. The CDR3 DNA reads TGCGCCAGCAGCTTACAGGGAGAGCGCAATGAGCAGTTCTTC.

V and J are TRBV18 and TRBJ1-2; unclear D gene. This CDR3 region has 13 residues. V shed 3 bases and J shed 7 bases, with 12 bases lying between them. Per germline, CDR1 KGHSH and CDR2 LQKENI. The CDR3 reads CASSPSGIGGYTF. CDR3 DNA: TGTGCCAGCTCACCGTCCGGGATCGGTGGCTACACCTTC. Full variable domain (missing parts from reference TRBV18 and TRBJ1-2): NAGVMQNPRHLVRRRGQEARLRCSPMKGHSHVYWYRQLPEEGLKFMVYLQKENIIDESGMPKERFSAEFPKEGPSILRIQQVVRGDSAAYFCASSPSGIGGYTFGSGTRLTVV.

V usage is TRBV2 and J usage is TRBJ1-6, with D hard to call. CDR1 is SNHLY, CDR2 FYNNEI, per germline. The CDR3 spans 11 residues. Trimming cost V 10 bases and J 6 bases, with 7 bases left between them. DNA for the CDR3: TGTGCCACCGCATCTAATTCACCCCTCCACTTT. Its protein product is CATASNSPLHF.

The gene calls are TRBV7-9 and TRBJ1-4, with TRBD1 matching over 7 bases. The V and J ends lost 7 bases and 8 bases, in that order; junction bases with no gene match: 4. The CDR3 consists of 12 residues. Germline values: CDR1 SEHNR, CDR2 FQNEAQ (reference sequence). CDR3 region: CASKGGAEKLFF. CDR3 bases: TGTGCCAGCAAAGGGGGCGCAGAAAAACTGTTTTTT.

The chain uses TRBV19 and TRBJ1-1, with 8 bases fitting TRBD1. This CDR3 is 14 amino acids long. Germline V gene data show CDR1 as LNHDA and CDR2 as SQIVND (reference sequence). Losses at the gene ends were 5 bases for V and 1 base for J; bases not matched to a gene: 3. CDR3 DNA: TGTGCCAGTAGTCGACAGGGGCCGAACACTGAAGCTTTCTTT. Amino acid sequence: CASSRQGPNTEAFF.

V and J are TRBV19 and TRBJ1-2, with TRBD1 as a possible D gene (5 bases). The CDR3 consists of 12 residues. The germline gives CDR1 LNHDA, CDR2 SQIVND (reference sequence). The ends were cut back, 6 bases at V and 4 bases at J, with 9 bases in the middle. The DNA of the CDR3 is TGTGCCAGTAGCTACCAGGGCTATGGCTACACCTTC. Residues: CASSYQGYGYTF.

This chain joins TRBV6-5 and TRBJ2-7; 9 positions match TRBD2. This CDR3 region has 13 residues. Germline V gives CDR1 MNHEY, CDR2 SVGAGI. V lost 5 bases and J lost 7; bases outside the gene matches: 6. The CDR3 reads CASSRGGVLEQYF. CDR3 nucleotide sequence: TGTGCCAGCAGTCGCGGGGGGGTTCTGGAGCAGTACTTC.

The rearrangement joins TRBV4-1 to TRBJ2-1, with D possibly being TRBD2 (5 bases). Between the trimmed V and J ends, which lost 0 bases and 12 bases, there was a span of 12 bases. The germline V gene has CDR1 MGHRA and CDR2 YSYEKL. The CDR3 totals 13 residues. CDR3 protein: CASSQESRRGQFF. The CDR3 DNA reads TGCGCCAGCAGCCAAGAGAGCCGCCGGGGGCAGTTCTTC.

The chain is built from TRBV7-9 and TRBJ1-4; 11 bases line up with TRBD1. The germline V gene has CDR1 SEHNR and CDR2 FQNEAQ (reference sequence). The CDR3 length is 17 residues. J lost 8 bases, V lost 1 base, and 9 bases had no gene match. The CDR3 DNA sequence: TGTGCCAGCAGCTTAGTGCCGTCCGGGACAGGGGGGGAAAAACTGTTTTTT. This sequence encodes CASSLVPSGTGGEKLFF. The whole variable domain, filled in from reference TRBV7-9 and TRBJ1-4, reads DTGVSQNPRHKITKRGQNVTFRCDPISEHNRLYWYRQTLGQGPEFLTYFQNEAQLEKSRLLSDRFSAERPKGSFSTLEIQRTEQGDSAMYLCASSLVPSGTGGEKLFFGSGTQLSVL.

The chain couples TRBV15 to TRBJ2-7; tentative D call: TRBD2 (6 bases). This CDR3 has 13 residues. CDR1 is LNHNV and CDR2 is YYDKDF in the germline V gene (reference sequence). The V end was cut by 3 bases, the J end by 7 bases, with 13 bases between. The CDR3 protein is CATSSRLDVEQYF. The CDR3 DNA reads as TGTGCCACCAGCAGCCGACTAGACGTGGAGCAGTACTTC. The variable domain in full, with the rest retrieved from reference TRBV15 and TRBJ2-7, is DAMVIQNPRYQVTQFGKPVTLSCSQTLNHNVMYWYQQKSSQAPKLLFHYYDKDFNNEADTPDNFQSRRPNTSFCFLDIRSPGLGDTAMYLCATSSRLDVEQYFGPGTRLTVT.

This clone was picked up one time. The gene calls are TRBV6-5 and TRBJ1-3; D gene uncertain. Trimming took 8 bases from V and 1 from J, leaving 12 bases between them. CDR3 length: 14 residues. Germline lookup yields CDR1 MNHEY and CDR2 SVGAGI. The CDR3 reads CASGLLGSGNTIYF. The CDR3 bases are TGTGCCAGCGGATTGCTTGGGTCTGGAAACACCATATATTTT.

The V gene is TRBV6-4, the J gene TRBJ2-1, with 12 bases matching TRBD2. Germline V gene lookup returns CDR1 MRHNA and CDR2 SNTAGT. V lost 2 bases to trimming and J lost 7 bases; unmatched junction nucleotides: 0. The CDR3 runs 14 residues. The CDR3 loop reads CASSDTSGGNEQFF. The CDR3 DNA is TGTGCCAGCAGTGACACTAGCGGGGGGAATGAGCAGTTCTTC.

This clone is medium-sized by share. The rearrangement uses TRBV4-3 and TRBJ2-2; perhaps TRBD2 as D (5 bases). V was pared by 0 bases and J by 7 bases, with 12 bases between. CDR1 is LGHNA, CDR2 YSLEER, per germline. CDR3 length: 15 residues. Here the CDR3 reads CASSQDEGVNGELFF. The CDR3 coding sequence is TGCGCCAGCAGCCAAGATGAGGGAGTGAACGGGGAGCTGTTTTTT.

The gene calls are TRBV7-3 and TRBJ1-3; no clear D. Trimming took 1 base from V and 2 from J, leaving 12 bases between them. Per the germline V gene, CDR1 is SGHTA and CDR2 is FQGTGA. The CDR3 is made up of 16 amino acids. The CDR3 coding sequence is TGTGCCAGCAGCTTAAATCCCGGGATAACTGGAAACACCATATATTTT. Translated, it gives CASSLNPGITGNTIYF.